This record concerns one T cell receptor beta chain sequence. Antigen: not known. Primers: 60 Vbeta forward and 13 Jbeta reverse. TCRdb's copy holds only in-frame clones and misses some; the assay was immunoSEQ multiplex PCR. The repertoire holds under 150,000 clones, 75% to 85% seen once, with more than 2.5% in the top ten. CDR1 is SGDLS, CDR2 YYNGEE, per germline. Trimming pared 4 bases from V and 8 bases from J, leaving 12 bases between. The CDR3 totals 12 residues. This sample is part of a study of cytomegalovirus exposure and HLA in healthy donors. The study's findings and limits: The study designated fewer than 200 TCR beta chains cytomegalovirus-associated. Sequencing likely caused a cluster of highly shared sequence variants. A later analysis showed HLA-associated TCR beta chains outstripping equally common others in clonal expansion. A prior analysis recorded that most TCR beta V segments were productive about 90% or about 30% of the time.

The sequence was collected from a male donor in good health and CMV-seronegative. The chain joins TRBV9 to TRBJ1-2; no definite D call. The sample taken for sequencing was PBMCs. The CDR3 DNA reads as TGTGCCAGCAGCACCCGGGCGGGAGGCTACACCTTC. Translation: CASSTRAGGYTF.